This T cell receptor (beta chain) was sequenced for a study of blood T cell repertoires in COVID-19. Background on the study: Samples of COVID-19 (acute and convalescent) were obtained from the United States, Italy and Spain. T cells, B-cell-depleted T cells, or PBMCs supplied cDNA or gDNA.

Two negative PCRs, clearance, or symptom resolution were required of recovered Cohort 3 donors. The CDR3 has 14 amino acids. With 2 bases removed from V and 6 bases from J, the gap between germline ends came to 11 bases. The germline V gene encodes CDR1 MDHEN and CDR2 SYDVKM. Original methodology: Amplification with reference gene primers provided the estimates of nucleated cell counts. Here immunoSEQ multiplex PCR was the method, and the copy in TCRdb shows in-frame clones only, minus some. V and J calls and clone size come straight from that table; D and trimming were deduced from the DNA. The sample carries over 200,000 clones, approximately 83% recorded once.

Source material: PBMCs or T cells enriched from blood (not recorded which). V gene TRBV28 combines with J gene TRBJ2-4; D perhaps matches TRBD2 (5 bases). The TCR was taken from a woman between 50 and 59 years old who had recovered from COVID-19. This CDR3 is CASSLRGFANIQYF. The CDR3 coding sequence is TGTGCCAGCAGTTTACGGGGTTTTGCAAACATTCAGTACTTC.